The 3 T cell receptor beta chains below were found in one sample sequenced in a study of T cell repertoires in cytomegalovirus infection (dated by TCRdb to the late 2010s). These TCRs are of unknown antigen specificity. Sequencing instrument: Illumina HiSeq 1500. Starting from the raw public reads, TCRdb applied fastp trimming at Q25, assembled clones with MiXCR and retained in-frame beta chains. Merged by CDR3 protein, the rows form single entries marked with the most common genes and DNA. In this sample the table shows some 940,000 distinct CDR3 sequences, roughly 30% of which occur a single time. Of the sample, around 15% falls within the top ten clones. Taken with the paper, the label for treatment or condition translates to: in vitro stimulation with specific CMV peptide epitopes to enrich CMV-specific T cells. Sequences were derived from cultured CD8+ T cells from PBMCs, sampled from culture after CMV antigen stimulation. The receptors derive from a human donor in good health (CMV status not recorded). Some clones in this sample may be carry-over from other donors' samples.

The chain joins TRBV6-1 to TRBJ2-3; tentative D call: TRBD2 (6 bases). Germline loops: CDR1 MNHNS, CDR2 SASEGT. CDR3 length: 14 residues. V lost 3 bases and J 4 bases, leaving 11 bases between the germline ends. The CDR3 DNA sequence: TGTGCCAGCAGTGAGCGGGAACTCGCAGATACGCAGTATTTT. This gives the protein CASSERELADTQYF.

In this sample, this clonotype turned up a few times. The chain carries TRBV27 and TRBJ2-7; 8 bases line up with TRBD2. CDR3 length equals 18 residues. CDR1 is MNHEY, CDR2 SMNVEV, per germline (reference sequence). V lost 4 bases to trimming and J lost 2 bases; unmatched junction nucleotides: 16. For the CDR3, the DNA is TGTGCCAGCAGTTCCAGCGGGGGTCCAGGCGTCCCCCCCTACGAGCAGTACTTC. Amino acid sequence: CASSSSGGPGVPPYEQYF.

This clonotype was recorded a few times. J is TRBJ1-1 and V is TRBV19; 7 bases are shared with TRBD1. The V and J ends lost 5 bases and 0 bases, in that order; junction bases with no gene match: 6. The CDR3 consists of 15 residues. Germline lookup yields CDR1 LNHDA and CDR2 SQIVND (reference sequence). The chain's CDR3 is CASSAGQAMNTEAFF. Written as DNA, the CDR3 is TGTGCCAGTAGTGCCGGACAGGCGATGAACACTGAAGCTTTCTTT.